Listed below are T cell receptor beta chains from one sample, sequenced in a study of breast tumors, draining lymph nodes, adjacent tissues. Each CDR3 protein is one row after TCRdb ran MiXCR on the multiplex PCR reads. Altogether about 180,000 distinct CDR3 sequences are present, roughly 30% being singletons, with the ten largest covering approximately 4.3%. The specimen was axillary lymph node tissue. The receptors shown here come from a female donor with breast cancer. Some clones in this sample may be carry-over from other donors' samples. The CDR3 runs from the conserved cysteine through the conserved F or W. Each record gives: J gene, clone size, CDR3 length, D gene, V gene, CDR3 DNA, CDR3 protein. The D gene is left open where the match is weak. Expanded clones get a size class; other rows say once, few or many, or leave the size out.

TRBJ2-5 many 16 NA TRBV7-2 TGTGCCAGCAGCTTAATTCGTCGGGGTATACAAGAGACCCAGTACTTC CASSLIRRGIQETQYF
TRBJ1-5 many 16 TRBD1 TRBV15 TGTGCCACCAGCGGGGGGAGACAGGGGGCGAATCAGCCCCAGCATTTT CATSGGRQGANQPQHF
TRBJ2-7 many 17 TRBD2 TRBV7-9 TGTGCCAGCAGCTTACTAAGGTCTAGCGGGAGAGACTACGAGCAGTACTTC CASSLLRSSGRDYEQYF
TRBJ1-1 NA 15 NA TRBV5-1 TGCGCCAGCAGCTTGGAGAGGGACGGGAACACTGTAGCTTTCTTT CASSLERDGNTVAFF
TRBJ2-1 NA 16 NA TRBV19 TGTGCCAGTAGTATAGTCCCCGGGGGAAGTTACAATGAGCAGTTCTTC CASSIVPGGSYNEQFF
TRBJ1-2 many 14 TRBD1 TRBV30 TGTGCCTGGGGGCAACAGGGGCGACCCGAGAGATACACCTTC CAWGQQGRPERYTF
TRBJ2-7 NA 13 NA TRBV9 TGTGCCAGCAGCGGAGCGCCATCCTACGAGCAGTACTTC CASSGAPSYEQYF
TRBJ2-2 NA 16 NA TRBV7-9 NA CASSPVAGGNTGELSW
TRBJ2-1 many 14 TRBD2 TRBV5-8 TGTGCCAGCAGCTTGGTGGCGGGAGACAATGAGCAGTTCTTC CASSLVAGDNEQFF
TRBJ2-6 NA 17 NA TRBV7-9 TGTGCCAGCAGCTTAGCGACATTGAACACTGGGGCCAACGTCCTGACTTTC CASSLATLNTGANVLTF
TRBJ1-2 many 13 TRBD1 TRBV29-1 TGCAGCGTAGGGACAGGGGAGGAATATGGCTACACCTTC CSVGTGEEYGYTF
TRBJ2-1 many 14 NA TRBV2 TGTGCCAGCAGTACAGCGTGGGGGGACAATGAGCAGTTCTTC CASSTAWGDNEQFF
TRBJ2-7 many 13 NA TRBV7-3 TGTGCCAGCAGCCTTGTCGGGGCCGACGAGCAGTACTTC CASSLVGADEQYF
TRBJ1-6 many 14 NA TRBV20-1 TGCAGTGCCGCCCAGGGGAGGGAGGGTTCACCCCTCCACTTT CSAAQGREGSPLHF
TRBJ1-6 many 15 NA TRBV20-1 TGCAGTGCTAGAGTCAGAGGGTCGGCACGGTCACCCCTCCACTTT CSARVRGSARSPLHF
TRBJ2-3 many 12 NA TRBV9 TGTGCCTCATCGGTCCGGGCAGATACGCAGTATTTT CASSVRADTQYF
TRBJ1-6 many 17 NA TRBV18 TGTGCCAGCTCACCCCTCCCGGGGTGGGGGTCTAATTCACCCCTCCACTTT CASSPLPGWGSNSPLHF
TRBJ1-1 once 14 NA TRBV9 TGTGCCAGCAGCGTAGAAGGAAAAAGTTCCCAAGCTTTCTTT CASSVEGKSSQAFF
TRBJ2-5 many 16 NA TRBV11-2 TGTGCCAGCAGCTCGGGGGGCGGACAGGGCGGGGAGACCCAGTACTTC CASSSGGGQGGETQYF
TRBJ2-2 NA 17 TRBD2 TRBV5-1 TGCGCCAGCAGCCACGGACTAGCGGGGCGTGGCACCGGGGAGCTGTTTTTT CASSHGLAGRGTGELFF
TRBJ2-3 many 16 NA TRBV5-1 TGCGCCAGCACTAAACCCAGCAGGGAGGTCACAGATACGCAGTATTTT CASTKPSREVTDTQYF
TRBJ1-3 NA 14 NA TRBV2 TGTGCCAGCAGAAACGGACTAGCGGGAAACACCATATATTTT CASRNGLAGNTIYF
TRBJ1-2 many 13 NA TRBV27 TGTGCCAGCAGGCCAGGGGAATTCGATGGCTACACCTTC CASRPGEFDGYTF
TRBJ2-5 NA 14 NA TRBV12-3/TRBV12-4 TGTGCCAGCACCTCTTCGCATGGGGTTGTGACCCAGTACTTC CASTSSHGVVTQYF
TRBJ1-3 many 14 TRBD1 TRBV12-3/TRBV12-4 TGTGCCAGCAGGTGGACAGGAGGGGGAAACACCATATATTTT CASRWTGGGNTIYF
TRBJ2-5 NA 17 TRBD2 TRBV27 TGTGCCAGCAGTATGGGGACTAGCGGATCGATTTGGGAGACCCAGTACTTC CASSMGTSGSIWETQYF